Sequencing of this T cell receptor (beta chain) was carried out in a study of shared clonotypes between healthy human individuals. Study summary: Each donor had three CD4 naive, three CD4 memory, two CD8 naive and one CD8 memory plate.

The ends were cut back, 6 bases at V and 2 bases at J, with 17 bases in the middle. In germline, CDR1 is MNHEY, CDR2 SMNVEV (reference sequence). CDR3 length: 15 amino acids. TCRdb keeps only in-frame clones here, not all; method: immunoSEQ multiplex PCR. The sample has approximately 2,200,000 clones, approximately 94% seen once. As defined, naive CD8 cells were CD45RO-negative and positively selected for CCR7, with terminally differentiated effector memory CD45RA+ cells excluded. Material for sequencing was naive CD8+ T cells from PBMCs. The rearrangement links TRBV27 to TRBJ2-7; D could derive from TRBD1 or TRBD2 (5 bases each). This TCR derives from a young man in good health. Some clones in this sample may be carry-over from other donors' samples. The CDR3 DNA reads TGTGCCAGCAGGCCGCTTTTGGGACCCACCTACGAGCAGTACTTC. Encoded protein: CASRPLLGPTYEQYF.